Listed below are T cell receptor beta chains from one sample, sequenced in a study of OX40 agonist ivuxolimab in advanced cancers. The method was immunoSEQ multiplex PCR; TCRdb's version includes in-frame clones alone and lacks a portion of them. The sample holds more than 70,000 clones, roughly nine tenths seen once. The sample was CD4+ or CD8+ T cells sorted from blood, taken in a trial of the OX40 agonist ivuxolimab. All receptors come from an adult with an advanced solid tumor such as melanoma, head and neck, liver or kidney cancer. Both conserved end residues are part of each CDR3. A D gene is named only where the DNA matches it firmly. Clone size is given for some rows only: seen once, a few or many times, or a class if the clone is expanded.

V gene	D gene	clone size	J gene	CDR3 protein	CDR3 DNA
TRBV1	-	-	TRBJ1-5	CTSSRNMTLWGNQPQHF	TGCACCAGCAGCCGAAACATGACCCTCTGGGGCAATCAGCCCCAGCATTTT
TRBV6-1	TRBD2	-	TRBJ2-5	CASSAPGLAGGLRETQYF	TGTGCCAGCAGTGCGCCCGGGCTAGCGGGAGGCCTTCGAGAGACCCAGTACTTC
TRBV5-1	-	-	TRBJ1-2	CASSFGAGNNYGYTF	TGCGCCAGCAGCTTTGGGGCAGGGAATAACTATGGCTACACCTTC
TRBV19	-	-	TRBJ1-1	CAGLPWPNTEAFF	TGTGCCGGTCTCCCCTGGCCGAACACTGAAGCTTTCTTT
TRBV5-5	TRBD1	-	TRBJ1-5	CASSRDRASNQPQHF	TGTGCCAGCAGCAGAGACAGGGCTAGCAATCAGCCCCAGCATTTT
TRBV5-1	-	-	TRBJ1-1	CASSLGGQGVNTEAFF	TGCGCCAGCAGCTTGGGAGGGCAGGGAGTGAACACTGAAGCTTTCTTT
TRBV5-1	-	-	TRBJ2-3	CASSSTPTDTQYF	TGCGCCAGCAGCTCCACCCCAACAGATACGCAGTATTTT
TRBV5-4	-	-	TRBJ1-2	CASSYSQGHYGYTF	TGTGCCAGCAGCTATTCACAGGGTCACTATGGCTACACCTTC
TRBV12-5	TRBD1	-	TRBJ2-5	CASGPRTGGAFQETQYF	TGTGCTAGTGGCCCCAGAACAGGGGGCGCGTTCCAAGAGACCCAGTACTTC
TRBV5-1	TRBD1	-	TRBJ1-4	CASSFGGTGDEKLFF	TGCGCCAGCAGCTTCGGGGGGACAGGGGATGAAAAACTGTTTTTT
TRBV9	-	once	TRBJ2-7	CASSVARGGLDEQYF	TGTGCCAGCAGCGTAGCTAGAGGGGGACTTGACGAGCAGTACTTC
TRBV2	-	-	TRBJ2-5	CASSRQGQETQYF	TGTGCCAGCAGTCGCCAGGGCCAAGAGACCCAGTACTTC
TRBV28	-	-	TRBJ1-1	CASSRNTEAFF	TGTGCCAGCAGCCGAAACACTGAAGCTTTCTTT
TRBV4-2	TRBD1	-	TRBJ2-7	CASSQVFGTGPYEQYF	TGTGCCAGCAGCCAAGTGTTCGGGACAGGCCCCTACGAGCAGTACTTC
TRBV10-3	-	-	TRBJ2-7	CASGEMTYEQYF	TGTGCCTCGGGGGAGATGACCTACGAGCAGTACTTC
TRBV4-1	-	once	TRBJ2-5	CASSARTAQETQYF	TGCGCCAGCAGCGCCCGGACGGCTCAAGAGACCCAGTACTTC
TRBV2	-	-	TRBJ1-2	CASRIANYGYTF	TGTGCCAGCAGAATAGCTAACTATGGCTACACCTTC
TRBV4-2	-	once	TRBJ1-3	CASSQVVGNGNTIYF	TGTGCCAGCAGCCAAGTAGTGGGGAATGGAAACACCATATATTTT
TRBV2	-	medium-sized	TRBJ2-5	CASSGTEGGTQYF	TGTGCCAGCAGTGGGACAGAGGGTGGGACCCAGTACTTC
TRBV15	-	once	TRBJ1-4	CATSRPRGGKENEKLFF	TGTGCCACCAGCAGACCCCGAGGAGGGAAGGAGAATGAAAAACTGTTTTTT
TRBV6-5	-	-	TRBJ1-1	CASIPPGGTEAFF	TGTGCCAGCATCCCCCCCGGGGGCACTGAAGCTTTCTTT
TRBV10-3	-	once	TRBJ2-2	CAISESSGPGELFF	TGTGCCATCAGTGAGTCGAGCGGACCCGGGGAGCTGTTTTTT
TRBV7-9	TRBD1	-	TRBJ2-2	CASSRTGAFEGELFF	TGTGCCAGCAGTCGGACAGGGGCTTTCGAGGGGGAGCTGTTTTTT